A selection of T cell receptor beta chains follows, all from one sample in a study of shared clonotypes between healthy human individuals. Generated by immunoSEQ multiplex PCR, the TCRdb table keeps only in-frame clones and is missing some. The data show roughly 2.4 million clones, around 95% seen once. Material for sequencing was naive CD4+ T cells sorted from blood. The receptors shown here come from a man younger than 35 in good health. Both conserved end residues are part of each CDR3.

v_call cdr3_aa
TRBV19 CASSLYGQGRYEQYF
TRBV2 CASDKNTGELFF
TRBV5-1 CASSLGQAKNIQYF
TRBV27 CASSLRGGTGELFF
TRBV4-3 CASSQGGTGDEQYF
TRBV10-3 CAISDRMVGGETQYF
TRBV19 CASSTQGGNSPLHF
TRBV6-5 CASRPTGEESPLHF
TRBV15 CATSRVGGNEQYF
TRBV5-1 CASSQGQGNYGYTF
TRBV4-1 CASSQAGTSSYKEQFF
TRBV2 CASSETGGYYEQYF
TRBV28 CASSFRALNGYTF
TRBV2 CASRVLQETQYF
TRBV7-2 CASSLVPTGKLSNYGYTF
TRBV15 CATSRERDQVPQHF
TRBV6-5 CASSPGTGNQPQHF
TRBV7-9 CASTSGQPNSPLHF
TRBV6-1 CASIKQGVYSPLHF
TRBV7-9 CASVFEAWVGTEAFF
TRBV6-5 CASRPDRGPSYEQYF
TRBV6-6 CASSYSNVNTDTQYF
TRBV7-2 CASSLVGANYGYTF
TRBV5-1 CASSLLRGGTDTQYF
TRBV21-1 CASKGTGSNQPQHF
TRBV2 CASSESGLGETQYF
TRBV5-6 CASSLAQWQGIAEAFF
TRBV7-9 CASSQIGGLAGADTQYF
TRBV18 CASSLGTGGNTEAFF
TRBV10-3 CAISGREGNNEQFF
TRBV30 CAWSYGGDTYNEQFF
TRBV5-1 CASRLAGGETQYF
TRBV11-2 CASSARLAGGPNEQFF
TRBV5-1 CASSLGWNTDTQYF
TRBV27 CASRFTRGNQPQHF